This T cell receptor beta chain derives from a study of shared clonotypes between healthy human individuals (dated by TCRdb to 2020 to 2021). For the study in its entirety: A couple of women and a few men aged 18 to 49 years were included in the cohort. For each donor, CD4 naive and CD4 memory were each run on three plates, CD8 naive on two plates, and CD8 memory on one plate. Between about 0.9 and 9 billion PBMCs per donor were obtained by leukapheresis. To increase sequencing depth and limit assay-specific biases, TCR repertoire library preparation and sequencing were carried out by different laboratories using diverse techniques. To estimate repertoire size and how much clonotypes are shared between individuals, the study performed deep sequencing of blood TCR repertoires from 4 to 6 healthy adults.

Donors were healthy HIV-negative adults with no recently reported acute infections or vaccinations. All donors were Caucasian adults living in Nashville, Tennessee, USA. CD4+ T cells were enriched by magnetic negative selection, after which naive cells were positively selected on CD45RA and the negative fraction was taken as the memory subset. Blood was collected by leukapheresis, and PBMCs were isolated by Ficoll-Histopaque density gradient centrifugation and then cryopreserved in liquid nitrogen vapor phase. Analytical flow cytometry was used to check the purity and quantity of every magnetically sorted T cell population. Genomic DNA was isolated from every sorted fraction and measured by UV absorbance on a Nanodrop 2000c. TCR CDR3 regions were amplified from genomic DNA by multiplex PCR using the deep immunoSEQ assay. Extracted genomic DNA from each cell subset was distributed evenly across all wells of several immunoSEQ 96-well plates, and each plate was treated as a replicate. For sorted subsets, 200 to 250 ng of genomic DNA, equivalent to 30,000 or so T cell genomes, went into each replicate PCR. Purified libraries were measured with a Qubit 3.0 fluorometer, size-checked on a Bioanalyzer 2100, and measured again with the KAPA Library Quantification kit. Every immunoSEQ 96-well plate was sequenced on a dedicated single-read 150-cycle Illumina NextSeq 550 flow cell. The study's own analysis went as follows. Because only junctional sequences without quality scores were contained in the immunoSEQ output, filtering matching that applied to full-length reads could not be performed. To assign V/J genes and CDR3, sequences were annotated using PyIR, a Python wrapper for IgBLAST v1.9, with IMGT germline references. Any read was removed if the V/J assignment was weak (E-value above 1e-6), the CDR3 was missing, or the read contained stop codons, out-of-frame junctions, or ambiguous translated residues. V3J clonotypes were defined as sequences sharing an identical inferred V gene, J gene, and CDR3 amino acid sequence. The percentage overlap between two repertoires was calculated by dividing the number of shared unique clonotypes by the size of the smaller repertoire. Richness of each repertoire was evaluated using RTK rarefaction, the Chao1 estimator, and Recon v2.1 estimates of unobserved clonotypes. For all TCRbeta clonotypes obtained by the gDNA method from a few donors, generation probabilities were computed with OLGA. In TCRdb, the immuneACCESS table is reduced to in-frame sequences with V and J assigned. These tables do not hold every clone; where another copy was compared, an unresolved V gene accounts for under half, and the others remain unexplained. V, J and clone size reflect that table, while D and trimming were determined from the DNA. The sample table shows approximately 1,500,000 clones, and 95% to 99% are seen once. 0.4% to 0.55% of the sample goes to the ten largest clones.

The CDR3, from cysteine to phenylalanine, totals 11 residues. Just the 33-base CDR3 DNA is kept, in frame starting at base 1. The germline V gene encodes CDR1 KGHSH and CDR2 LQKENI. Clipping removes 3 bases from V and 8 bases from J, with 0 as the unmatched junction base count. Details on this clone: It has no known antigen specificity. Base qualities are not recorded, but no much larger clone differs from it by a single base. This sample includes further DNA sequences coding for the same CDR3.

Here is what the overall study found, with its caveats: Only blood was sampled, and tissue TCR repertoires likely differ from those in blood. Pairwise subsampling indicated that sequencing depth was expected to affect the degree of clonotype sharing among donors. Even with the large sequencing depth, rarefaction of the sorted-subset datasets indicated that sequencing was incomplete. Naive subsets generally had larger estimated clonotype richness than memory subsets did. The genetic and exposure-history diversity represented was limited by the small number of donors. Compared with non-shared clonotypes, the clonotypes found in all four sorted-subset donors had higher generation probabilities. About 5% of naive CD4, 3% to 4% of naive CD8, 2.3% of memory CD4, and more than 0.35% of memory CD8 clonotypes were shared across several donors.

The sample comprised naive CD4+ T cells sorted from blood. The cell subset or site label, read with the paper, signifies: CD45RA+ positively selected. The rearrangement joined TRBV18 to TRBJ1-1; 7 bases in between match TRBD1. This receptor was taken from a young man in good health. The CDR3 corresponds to CASSPGQEAFF. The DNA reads TGTGCCAGCTCACCGGGACAGGAAGCTTTCTTT.